Below, 21 T cell receptor beta chains from the same sample are listed, as sequenced in a study of cytomegalovirus exposure and HLA in healthy donors. Clones were read by immunoSEQ multiplex PCR, and TCRdb kept only the in-frame ones, dropping some. The data show about 340,000 clones, with about nine tenths seen just once and roughly 0.8% held by the top ten. Sequences were obtained from PBMCs. These receptor sequences come from a woman aged 18-35 years in good health and CMV-seronegative.

The rearrangement links TRBV4-2 to TRBJ2-1; TRBD2 might be the D (5 bases). The V gene lost 2 bases and the J gene lost 7 bases, with 15 bases spanning the gap. The CDR3 consists of 15 residues. Germline assignment: CDR1 LGHNA and CDR2 YNFKEQ. The CDR3 region is CASSQLPVLENEQFF. Here the CDR3 DNA reads TGTGCCAGCAGCCAACTCCCCGTACTAGAAAATGAGCAGTTCTTC.

Comments on this clone: Distinct nucleotide sequences in the sample also encode this CDR3. The chain uses TRBV13 and TRBJ2-7, with 10 positions matching TRBD1. The V segment lost 8 bases and the J segment 4 bases; nucleotides outside the gene matches: 8. CDR3 size: 14 residues. Germline V gene lookup returns CDR1 PRHDT and CDR2 FYEKMQ (reference sequence). The DNA of the CDR3 is TGTGCCAGCCGGCGGGGACAGGGGACTTACGAGCAGTACTTC. This sequence encodes CASRRGQGTYEQYF.

The chain uses TRBV5-4 and TRBJ2-5; no clear D gene. The germline V and J ends were trimmed by 0 bases and 7 bases, with 10 bases remaining between them. From germline, CDR1 is SGHNT and CDR2 YYREEE (reference sequence). This CDR3 region has 13 residues. CDR3 sequence (DNA): TGTGCCAGCAGCTTGGTTGGTGGCGGGACCCAGTACTTC. This gives the protein CASSLVGGGTQYF.

V gene TRBV4-2 combines with J gene TRBJ1-4; D unresolved. CDR1 is LGHNA, CDR2 YNFKEQ, per germline. Trimming removed 3 bases from V and 1 base from J, with 6 bases in between. The CDR3 length is 14 residues. The CDR3 sequence is CASSHRVTNEKLFF. The CDR3 DNA sequence: TGTGCCAGCAGCCATCGGGTAACTAATGAAAAACTGTTTTTT.

The V and J genes are TRBV7-3 and TRBJ2-5; TRBD2 aligns across 10 bases. This CDR3 has 16 residues. The junction had 8 bases not matched to a gene; V was cut back by 5 bases and J by 2 bases. The germline V gene encodes CDR1 SGHTA and CDR2 FQGTGA. CDR3 amino acids: CASSPSGLATQETQYF. For the CDR3, the DNA is TGTGCCAGCAGCCCGTCGGGACTAGCGACTCAAGAGACCCAGTACTTC.

A word on this clone: An end of the junction differs from the germline gene, which may be a read error. The genes are TRBV11-2 and TRBJ2-7; D might be TRBD2 (5 bases). CDR3 length equals 14 residues. Germline V CDR1 and CDR2: SGHAT, FQNNGV. The DNA of the CDR3 is TGTGCCAGCAGCCTAGACTACAGCTCCTACGAGCAGTACTTC. This sequence encodes CASSLDYSSYEQYF.

The chain joins TRBV13 to TRBJ2-7; D is unclear. The V end was cut by 5 bases, the J end by 4 bases, with 12 bases between. The germline V gene has CDR1 PRHDT and CDR2 FYEKMQ (reference sequence). The CDR3 runs to 13 residues. The CDR3 is CASSPDSSYEQYF. The CDR3 bases are TGTGCCAGCAGCCCCGACTCTTCTTACGAGCAGTACTTC.

On this clone itself: One end of the junction fails to match germline, which may point to a read error. This chain connects TRBV28 to TRBJ1-2; 8 nucleotides match TRBD1. This CDR3 is built from 14 residues. In germline, CDR1 is MDHEN, CDR2 SYDVKM. The CDR3 region is CASSPDRAKYGYTF. The CDR3 DNA is TGTGCCAGCAGTCCGGACAGGGCTAAGTATGGCTACACCTTC.

The CDR3 nucleotides are TGCGCCAGCAGCCAGGGACATCGGGCTGGGGAGCAGTTCTTC. Translation gives CASSQGHRAGEQFF. V gene TRBV4-3 combines with J gene TRBJ2-1; maybe TRBD1 (6 bases). The V and J ends lost 3 bases and 10 bases respectively, with 16 bases between them. Per the germline V gene, CDR1 is LGHNA and CDR2 is YSLEER. The CDR3 has 14 amino acids.

The chain has TRBV4-2 and TRBJ2-7; tentatively, D is TRBD2 (5 bases). The CDR3 is 15 amino acids. V was clipped by 4 bases and J by 4 bases, with 17 bases between them. Per the germline V gene, CDR1 is LGHNA and CDR2 is YNFKEQ. The DNA for the CDR3 is TGTGCCAGCAGCCCAGACGGGGTAATCCATTACGAGCAGTACTTC. Its translation is CASSPDGVIHYEQYF.

This clone was counted once. The chain couples TRBV2 to TRBJ2-1; TRBD2 matches at 7 bases. The CDR3 is 12 residues long. Germline CDR1 SNHLY, CDR2 FYNNEI. Losses at the gene ends were 7 bases for V and 16 bases for J; bases not matched to a gene: 13. The CDR3 spells CASTQTGGSFFF. Here the CDR3 DNA reads TGTGCCAGCACGCAGACTGGCGGGAGTTTCTTCTTC. The full variable domain, in which reference TRBV2 and TRBJ2-1 provide the parts outside the CDR3, is EPEVTQTPSHQVTQMGQEVILRCVPISNHLYFYWYRQILGQKVEFLVSFYNNEISEKSEIFDDQFSVERPDGSNFTLKIRSTKLEDSAMYFCASTQTGGSFFFGPGTRLTVL.

DNA of the CDR3: TGTGCCAGCTCTAGCGGGAGAGGGGGCGGGGAGCTGTTTTTT. This codes for CASSSGRGGGELFF. The chain combines TRBV7-2 with TRBJ2-2; TRBD2 matches at 10 bases. The germline V gene encodes CDR1 SGHTA and CDR2 FQGNSA. Unmatched junction bases numbered 7, after V lost 8 bases and J lost 7 bases. This CDR3 spans 14 amino acids.

CDR3 residues: CASSARDTGTEAFF. In nucleotides, the CDR3 is TGTGCCAGCAGCGCCCGGGACACAGGCACTGAAGCTTTCTTT. The chain has TRBV11-1 and TRBJ1-1, with a tentative D call TRBD1 (6 bases). The V gene lost 5 bases and the J gene lost 4 bases, with 14 bases spanning the gap. Germline V gene data show CDR1 as SGHAT and CDR2 as FQDESV (reference sequence). The CDR3 is made up of 14 amino acids.

This chain links TRBV20-1 with TRBJ2-7, with 7 bases matching TRBD1. V lost 6 bases to trimming and J lost 4 bases; unmatched junction nucleotides: 3. The CDR3 extends over 11 amino acids. Per the germline V gene, CDR1 is DFQATT and CDR2 is SNEGSKA (reference sequence). The CDR3 sequence: CSALDRYEQYF. The CDR3 DNA sequence: TGCAGTGCATTGGACAGGTACGAGCAGTACTTC.

The rearrangement joins TRBV6-5 to TRBJ2-7, with 9 bases fitting TRBD2. In germline, CDR1 is MNHEY, CDR2 SVGAGI. The CDR3 contains 16 residues. V lost 2 bases to trimming and J lost 5 bases; unmatched junction nucleotides: 10. Written as DNA, the CDR3 is TGTGCCAGCAGTTACAACTTAGCGGGAGATCAGGACGAGCAGTACTTC. Encoded protein: CASSYNLAGDQDEQYF.

The genes are TRBV7-9 and TRBJ1-3; D possibly corresponds to TRBD1 (6 bases). Trimming removed 5 bases at V and 1 base at J, with 9 bases between. In germline, CDR1 is SEHNR, CDR2 FQNEAQ (reference sequence). This CDR3 is built from 14 residues. CDR3 bases: TGTGCCAGCAGCCAACAGGGTTCTGGAAACACCATATATTTT. Amino acid sequence: CASSQQGSGNTIYF. The full variable domain, with the rest looked up from reference TRBV7-9 and TRBJ1-3, is DTGVSQNPRHKITKRGQNVTFRCDPISEHNRLYWYRQTLGQGPEFLTYFQNEAQLEKSRLLSDRFSAERPKGSFSTLEIQRTEQGDSAMYLCASSQQGSGNTIYFGEGSWLTVV.

V is TRBV5-4 and J is TRBJ2-5; the D gene is possibly TRBD1 (5 bases). V lost 4 bases, J lost 0 bases, and 10 bases lay in between. This CDR3 region has 14 residues. In germline, CDR1 is SGHNT, CDR2 YYREEE (reference sequence). This CDR3 reads CASSMDINQETQYF. CDR3 bases: TGTGCCAGCAGCATGGACATAAACCAAGAGACCCAGTACTTC.

The V and J genes are TRBV7-8 and TRBJ2-6, with D possibly being TRBD1 (6 bases). This CDR3 is 17 amino acids long. CDR1 SGHVS and CDR2 FQNEAQ come from the germline V gene. V lost 5 bases to trimming and J lost 2 bases, with 16 bases between them. In nucleotides, the CDR3 is TGTGCCAGCAGCCAAACGCCCAGGGGTACTGGGGCCAACGTCCTGACTTTC. Protein sequence: CASSQTPRGTGANVLTF. The full variable domain, its missing parts supplied by reference TRBV7-8 and TRBJ2-6, is GAGVSQSPRYKVAKRGQDVALRCDPISGHVSLFWYQQALGQGPEFLTYFQNEAQLDKSGLPSDRFFAERPEGSVSTLKIQRTQQEDSAVYLCASSQTPRGTGANVLTFGAGSRLTVL.

In its sample, this clone was seen a few times. This chain links TRBV28 with TRBJ1-5; D ambiguous. Trimming shortened V by 6 bases and J by 8 bases, and 11 bases separated the two germline ends. CDR1 and CDR2 from the germline V gene are MDHEN and SYDVKM. The CDR3 consists of 12 residues. Written as DNA, the CDR3 is TGTGCCAGCAGGCTTACTGTTGAGCCCCAGCATTTT. Translated: CASRLTVEPQHF.

The chain's CDR3 is CASRGGGPRSYNEQFF. The CDR3 region has the DNA TGTGCCAGCCGGGGGGGAGGGCCTCGCTCCTACAATGAGCAGTTCTTC. This chain joins TRBV28 and TRBJ2-1; 8 positions match TRBD2. The trim removed 8 bases at V and 0 bases at J, leaving 9 bases unmatched. The V gene's germline CDR1 is MDHEN and CDR2 SYDVKM. The CDR3 loop spans 16 amino acids.

The chain has TRBV5-8 and TRBJ2-5; tentative D call: TRBD2 (7 bases). Germline V gives CDR1 SGHTS, CDR2 YDEGEE. The CDR3 length is 16 residues. V was pared by 3 bases and J by 5 bases, with 20 bases between. The CDR3 here is CASSSSRTGREETQYF. The CDR3 DNA follows: TGTGCCAGCAGCTCTTCACGCACAGGGAGGGAGGAGACCCAGTACTTC.